What follows are 32 T cell receptor beta chains derived from one specimen sequenced in a study of shared clonotypes between healthy human individuals. TCRdb's copy holds only in-frame clones and misses some; the assay was immunoSEQ multiplex PCR. The table lists 2,500,000 or so clones, roughly 92% of them singletons, with approximately 0.41% in the top ten. Sequencing was carried out using naive CD4+ T cells from PBMCs. Regarding subset: CD45RA+ positively selected. All receptors come from a man between 18 and 35 years old in good health. Some clones in this sample may be carry-over from other donors' samples.

Written as DNA, the CDR3 is TGTGCCAGCAGCCAAGATCTCCGGGCAGGGGCTGACTACGAGCAGTACTTC. Its protein is CASSQDLRAGADYEQYF. The V gene is TRBV4-2, the J gene TRBJ2-7; D is possibly TRBD1 (6 bases). Germline V gene data show CDR1 as LGHNA and CDR2 as YNFKEQ. The CDR3 has 17 residues. With 0 bases removed from V and 3 bases from J, the gap between germline ends came to 18 bases.

Comment on this clone: Other DNA sequences within the sample encode an identical CDR3. The V gene is TRBV5-1, the J gene TRBJ2-2; 10 bases match TRBD2. After removal of 2 bases from V and 2 bases from J, the junction contained 3 bases not matched to a gene. Germline CDR1 and CDR2: SGHRS and YFSETQ. The CDR3 has 16 residues. This CDR3 reads CASSFLAGVNTGELFF. In nucleotides, the CDR3 is TGCGCCAGCAGCTTTCTAGCGGGAGTAAACACCGGGGAGCTGTTTTTT.

Concerning this clone itself: Other DNA sequences within the sample encode an identical CDR3. The CDR3 DNA reads as TGTGCCAGCAGCCCAACAGGGCTCTACGAGCAGTACTTC. It codes for CASSPTGLYEQYF. The chain uses TRBV11-2 and TRBJ2-7; tentative D call: TRBD1 (6 bases). CDR3 length: 13 amino acids. Germline assignment: CDR1 SGHAT and CDR2 FQNNGV. V lost 5 bases to trimming and J lost 3 bases, with 11 bases between them.

V usage is TRBV7-9 and J usage is TRBJ2-2; D remains unclear. CDR1 is SEHNR and CDR2 is FQNEAQ in the germline V gene (reference sequence). V lost 5 bases to trimming and J lost 0 bases, with 13 bases between them. The CDR3 spans 16 residues. The CDR3 DNA reads TGTGCCAGCAGCCCCCTCGGGTCTTCGAACACCGGGGAGCTGTTTTTT. The encoded protein is CASSPLGSSNTGELFF. Filled out from reference TRBV7-9 and TRBJ2-2, the complete variable domain reads DTGVSQNPRHKITKRGQNVTFRCDPISEHNRLYWYRQTLGQGPEFLTYFQNEAQLEKSRLLSDRFSAERPKGSFSTLEIQRTEQGDSAMYLCASSPLGSSNTGELFFGEGSRLTVL.

The chain recombines TRBV28 with TRBJ2-2, with a tentative D call TRBD2 (7 bases). The CDR3 loop spans 12 amino acids. Germline-derived CDR1 and CDR2 are MDHEN and SYDVKM. CDR3 region: CAGGLLTGELFF. The DNA of the CDR3 is TGTGCGGGGGGGCTTTTAACCGGGGAGCTGTTTTTT.

The chain uses TRBV6-5 and TRBJ2-3, with 12 bases aligning to TRBD2. This CDR3 region has 16 residues. V shed 4 bases, J shed 7 bases, and the junction held 9 bases outside the gene matches. Germline CDR1 MNHEY, CDR2 SVGAGI. For the CDR3, the DNA is TGTGCCAGCAGTTTCCTAGCGGGAGGGAAATATAATACGCAGTATTTT. Protein: CASSFLAGGKYNTQYF.

The genes are TRBV15 and TRBJ2-1, with 8 bases lining up with TRBD1. The CDR3 runs to 21 residues. Trimming removed 5 bases from V and 0 bases from J; junction bases left unmatched: 21. Per the germline V gene, CDR1 is LNHNV and CDR2 is YYDKDF (reference sequence). Here the CDR3 DNA reads TGTGCCACCAGCGGTCGCTTCCCGGGACAGGCCAAACCCAGCTCCTACAATGAGCAGTTCTTC. This gives the protein CATSGRFPGQAKPSSYNEQFF.

The chain has TRBV28 and TRBJ2-1; 10 bases line up with TRBD2. The trim removed 6 bases at V and 7 bases at J, leaving 9 bases unmatched. Germline-derived CDR1 and CDR2 are MDHEN and SYDVKM. CDR3 size: 15 residues. The CDR3 reads CASRLELAGTNEQFF. The CDR3 nucleotides are TGTGCCAGCAGGCTGGAACTAGCGGGAACGAATGAGCAGTTCTTC.

Here the CDR3 reads CASTETGALYGYTF. CDR3 in DNA: TGTGCCAGTACCGAAACAGGGGCCCTCTATGGCTACACCTTC. The chain links TRBV19 to TRBJ1-2; 7 bases agree with TRBD1. V gave up 7 bases and J gave up 4 bases; unmatched junction bases: 9. The CDR3 is 14 residues long. Germline CDR1 reads LNHDA; CDR2 reads SQIVND (reference sequence). Complete variable domain (other parts from reference TRBV19 and TRBJ1-2): DGGITQSPKYLFRKEGQNVTLSCEQNLNHDAMYWYRQDPGQGLRLIYYSQIVNDFQKGDIAEGYSVSREKKESFPLTVTSAQKNPTAFYLCASTETGALYGYTFGSGTRLTVV.

The chain is built from TRBV15 and TRBJ2-1, with 10 nucleotides matching TRBD1. Looked up from germline, CDR1 is LNHNV and CDR2 is YYDKDF (reference sequence). Trimming took 4 bases from V and 7 from J; bases not matched to a gene: 10. This CDR3 contains 16 residues. In DNA form, the CDR3 reads TGTGCCACCAGCACTTTCGGACAGGGGGTAAGGAATGAGCAGTTCTTC. This translates into CATSTFGQGVRNEQFF.

CDR3 in amino acids: CAITFSPGGYNEQFF. The DNA for the CDR3 is TGTGCCATCACTTTCTCCCCCGGAGGCTACAATGAGCAGTTCTTC. The chain recombines TRBV10-3 with TRBJ2-1; tentatively, D is TRBD2 (5 bases). The CDR3 is made up of 15 amino acids. V was clipped by 7 bases and J by 3 bases, with 16 bases between them. Germline assignment: CDR1 ENHRY and CDR2 SYGVKD.

The chain combines TRBV19 with TRBJ2-5; D perhaps matches TRBD2 (6 bases). The V and J ends lost 5 bases and 1 base respectively, with 20 bases between them. Germline V gene sequence: CDR1 LNHDA, CDR2 SQIVND (reference sequence). This CDR3 contains 17 residues. The CDR3 is CASSSHPSTGLQETQYF. The CDR3 nucleotides are TGTGCCAGTAGTTCCCACCCCTCGACGGGACTCCAAGAGACCCAGTACTTC.

The chain carries TRBV7-9 and TRBJ2-5; TRBD1 agrees at 9 bases. Matching the DNA end better, TRBJ2-7 makes the J call doubtful. CDR3 length: 15 residues. Germline loops: CDR1 SEHNR, CDR2 FQNEAQ (reference sequence). CDR3: CASSPNRGLSYEQYF. CDR3 coding DNA: TGTGCCAGCAGCCCTAACAGGGGGCTCTCCTACGAGCAGTACTTC.

This rearrangement joins TRBV19 to TRBJ2-7; the D gene is possibly TRBD1 (5 bases). Germline values: CDR1 LNHDA, CDR2 SQIVND (reference sequence). V lost 4 bases and J 3 bases, leaving 13 bases between the germline ends. The length of the CDR3 is 14 residues. In DNA, the CDR3 is TGTGCCAGTAGTAGGGCCACAGGCATCTACGAGCAGTACTTC. Residues: CASSRATGIYEQYF.

The CDR3 DNA is TGTGCCAGCAGTGTTAATGGGGCACGCGATGGGGAGACCCAGTACTTC. It translates to CASSVNGARDGETQYF. The chain carries TRBV6-1 and TRBJ2-5, with TRBD1 as a possible D gene (5 bases). The V gene's germline CDR1 is MNHNS and CDR2 SASEGT. The CDR3 is made up of 16 amino acids. V dropped 4 bases and J dropped 5 bases, with 20 bases sitting between them.

V usage is TRBV11-2 and J usage is TRBJ2-3; 7 positions agree with TRBD1. This CDR3 has 16 amino acids. CDR1 is SGHAT and CDR2 is FQNNGV in the germline V gene. Unmatched junction bases numbered 5, after V lost 1 base and J lost 1 base. The CDR3 region has the DNA TGTGCCAGCAGCTTAGGGACAGGCGGCGGCACAGATACGCAGTATTTT. This encodes CASSLGTGGGTDTQYF.

The CDR3 coding sequence is TGTGCCAGCTGTGGTGTCGGGATCAATCAGCCCCAGCATTTT. Translation gives CASCGVGINQPQHF. V and J are TRBV2 and TRBJ1-5; no definite D call. CDR1 SNHLY and CDR2 FYNNEI come from the germline V gene. The CDR3 is 14 amino acids. V gave up 8 bases and J gave up 3 bases, with 14 bases separating them.

The chain employs TRBV7-8 and TRBJ1-1, with D uncertain. The V gene's germline CDR1 is SGHVS and CDR2 FQNEAQ. Deletions cut 5 bases from V and 1 base from J, with 14 bases between. CDR3 length: 15 amino acids. CDR3 loop: CASSPYPVRNTEAFF. The CDR3 bases are TGTGCCAGCAGCCCATATCCCGTGAGGAACACTGAAGCTTTCTTT. The full variable domain, its missing parts supplied by reference TRBV7-8 and TRBJ1-1, is GAGVSQSPRYKVAKRGQDVALRCDPISGHVSLFWYQQALGQGPEFLTYFQNEAQLDKSGLPSDRFFAERPEGSVSTLKIQRTQQEDSAVYLCASSPYPVRNTEAFFGQGTRLTVV.

The chain is built from TRBV5-8 and TRBJ1-1, with 12 nucleotides matching TRBD1. This CDR3 region has 18 residues. Germline CDR1 is SGHTS and CDR2 is YDEGEE. V shed 3 bases and J 4 bases; nucleotides not matched to a gene: 13. CDR3 coding DNA: TGTGCCAGCAGCTGGAGAGGGACAGGGGGCCGTCGGGTCACTGAAGCTTTCTTT. This encodes CASSWRGTGGRRVTEAFF.

The V gene is TRBV29-1, the J gene TRBJ2-1; D uncertain. The CDR3 extends over 14 amino acids. V dropped 4 bases and J dropped 1 base, with 11 bases sitting between them. The germline gives CDR1 SQVTM, CDR2 ANQGSEA. The CDR3: CSVVGRSSYNEQFF. As DNA, the CDR3 is TGCAGCGTTGTGGGAAGGTCGTCCTACAATGAGCAGTTCTTC.

V usage is TRBV6-1 and J usage is TRBJ1-4; D call uncertain. Per germline, CDR1 MNHNS and CDR2 SASEGT. There are 20 residues in the CDR3. Trimming removed 2 bases at V and 8 bases at J, with 30 bases between. As DNA, the CDR3 is TGTGCCAGCAGTGAATTCGTTAAAGGTCAGGTACGGGCGCTTAACGAAAAACTGTTTTTT. Its protein is CASSEFVKGQVRALNEKLFF.

V usage is TRBV9 and J usage is TRBJ2-3, with unresolved D. The CDR3 spans 15 residues. The germline gives CDR1 SGDLS, CDR2 YYNGEE. V lost 3 bases and J lost 1, with 12 bases in between. In nucleotides, the CDR3 is TGTGCCAGCAGCGCACGAACCCTACGCACAGATACGCAGTATTTT. Amino acid sequence: CASSARTLRTDTQYF.

The chain links TRBV11-2 to TRBJ2-7; tentatively, D is TRBD1 (5 bases). Looked up from germline, CDR1 is SGHAT and CDR2 is FQNNGV. The CDR3 spans 11 residues. The ends were cut back, 5 bases at V and 8 bases at J, with 10 bases in the middle. The CDR3 DNA reads as TGTGCCAGCAGCATGAGACAGCAGCAGTACTTC. It translates to CASSMRQQQYF.

This sequence joins TRBV7-9 and TRBJ2-6; D is unresolved. Germline-derived CDR1 and CDR2 are SEHNR and FQNEAQ (reference sequence). This CDR3 is built from 14 residues. V lost 6 bases and J lost 1, with 7 bases in between. The CDR3 DNA is TGTGCCAGCAGGGGCATATCTGGGGCCAACGTCCTGACTTTC. The encoded protein is CASRGISGANVLTF.

The V gene is TRBV28, the J gene TRBJ1-3; 8 nucleotides agree with TRBD1. This CDR3 region has 15 residues. J lost 4 bases, V lost 3 bases, and 5 bases had no gene match. Germline assignment: CDR1 MDHEN and CDR2 SYDVKM. CDR3 sequence (DNA): TGTGCCAGCAGTTTTCGACAGGGGCAAGGAAACACCATATATTTT. Translated, it gives CASSFRQGQGNTIYF.

This clone was seen once. The V gene is TRBV11-1, the J gene TRBJ1-2; 7 bases are shared with TRBD1. Per the germline V gene, CDR1 is SGHAT and CDR2 is FQDESV (reference sequence). The V segment lost 4 bases and the J segment 8 bases; nucleotides outside the gene matches: 7. The CDR3 totals 13 residues. The CDR3: CASSSDRVGGYTF. CDR3 nucleotides: TGTGCCAGCAGCTCCGACAGGGTTGGAGGCTACACCTTC.

The chain is built from TRBV7-8 and TRBJ1-2; D not resolved. The CDR3 has 15 residues. Trimming pared 5 bases from V and 5 bases from J, leaving 18 bases between. Germline lookup yields CDR1 SGHVS and CDR2 FQNEAQ. Here the CDR3 DNA reads TGTGCCAGCAGCCCGAACCCCGCCGTAAAATATGGCTACACCTTC. Residues: CASSPNPAVKYGYTF.

This clone has just a few counts. This chain links TRBV6-1 with TRBJ2-2, with D perhaps TRBD2 (5 bases). The V gene lost 9 bases and the J gene lost 1 base, with 12 bases spanning the gap. The CDR3 totals 14 residues. The germline CDR1 and CDR2 sequences are MNHNS and SASEGT. CDR3 protein: CASERRQNTGELFF. As DNA, the CDR3 is TGTGCCAGTGAAAGGAGGCAGAACACCGGGGAGCTGTTTTTT.

The chain employs TRBV4-2 and TRBJ2-2, with 7 bases fitting TRBD1. This CDR3 has 16 amino acids. The germline CDR1 and CDR2 sequences are LGHNA and YNFKEQ. V gave up 4 bases and J gave up 4 bases; unmatched junction bases: 9. CDR3 nucleotide sequence: TGTGCCAGCAGCCTCGAATTCGGGACAGTCACCGGGGAGCTGTTTTTT. It encodes CASSLEFGTVTGELFF.

The chain uses TRBV6-4 and TRBJ2-2; D is ambiguous. The CDR3 runs 14 residues. V was trimmed by 6 bases and J by 1 base, leaving 9 bases between them. The germline V gene encodes CDR1 MRHNA and CDR2 SNTAGT. The CDR3 coding sequence is TGTGCCAGCAGGAGGATAGGGAACACCGGGGAGCTGTTTTTT. Amino acid sequence: CASRRIGNTGELFF.

The chain uses TRBV7-2 and TRBJ2-7, with D uncertain. The germline V and J ends were trimmed by 5 bases and 5 bases, with 16 bases remaining between them. Germline V CDR1 and CDR2: SGHTA, FQGNSA. The CDR3 is 14 amino acids. The CDR3 loop is CASSPGWKVHEQYF. CDR3 in DNA: TGTGCCAGCAGCCCCGGGTGGAAGGTCCACGAGCAGTACTTC.

In DNA form, the CDR3 reads TGCGCCAGCAGCCAAGAGGCAGGCCTCAACTATGGCTACACCTTC. Its translation: CASSQEAGLNYGYTF. This chain connects TRBV4-1 to TRBJ1-2, with D unresolved. The CDR3 totals 15 residues. The V gene lost 0 bases and the J gene lost 2 bases, with 10 bases spanning the gap. Germline CDR1 is MGHRA and CDR2 is YSYEKL.